The 25 T cell receptor beta chains in this list originate from one sample, sequenced in a study of T cells in Graves' hyperthyroidism and ophthalmopathy. The TCR beta CDR3 regions underwent amplification using RNA transcripts as the source. The HTBI primer set was used in a first-round RT-PCR of the TCR CDR3. TCRdb redid the calling of the multiplex PCR reads with MiXCR, one entry per CDR3 protein. Of some 550,000 distinct CDR3 sequences listed, about 20% were seen once; the top ten hold roughly 29%. Sequencing used blood. Receptors originate from a man aged 18 to 29 with Graves' hyperthyroidism.

The sample holds many counts of this clonotype. The chain joins TRBV28 to TRBJ2-5; TRBD1 is a possible D gene (5 bases). From germline, CDR1 is MDHEN and CDR2 SYDVKM. The CDR3 totals 12 residues. Between the trimmed V and J ends, which lost 7 bases and 5 bases, there was a span of 11 bases. The CDR3 is CASTTRAETQYF. CDR3 DNA: TGTGCCAGCACTACCAGGGCGGAGACCCAGTACTTC.

This clonotype appeared many times. V is TRBV28 and J is TRBJ2-7; D possibly corresponds to TRBD1 (6 bases). CDR3 size: 15 residues. With 8 bases removed from V and 1 base from J, the gap between germline ends came to 18 bases. The germline V gene has CDR1 MDHEN and CDR2 SYDVKM. CDR3 residues: CASETLRGGSYEQYF. The CDR3 DNA is TGTGCCAGCGAAACCCTGAGAGGGGGATCCTACGAGCAGTACTTC.

This clonotype was seen only a few times. The J gene is TRBJ1-5, the V gene TRBV6-2 or TRBV6-3, with 8 bases lining up with TRBD1. Unmatched junction bases numbered 3, after V lost 5 bases and J lost 3 bases. Germline loops: CDR1 MNHEY, CDR2 SVGEGT. The CDR3 covers 14 residues. This chain's CDR3 is CASSGTGLNQPQHF. The DNA for the CDR3 is TGTGCCAGCAGTGGGACAGGTCTCAATCAGCCCCAGCATTTT.

The rearrangement joins TRBV5-6 to TRBJ2-2; TRBD2 matches 10 bases. This CDR3 is built from 16 residues. Germline CDR1 is SGHDT and CDR2 is YYEEEE. After removal of 3 bases from V and 8 bases from J, the junction contained 10 bases not matched to a gene. CDR3 in amino acids: CASSSGLAGAYGELFF. CDR3 bases: TGTGCCAGCAGCTCGGGCCTAGCGGGGGCTTATGGGGAGCTGTTTTTT.

Many counts were recorded for this clonotype. The chain employs TRBV19 and TRBJ1-5; 8 bases agree with TRBD1. The CDR3 has 15 residues. The trim removed 1 base at V and 6 bases at J, leaving 5 bases unmatched. Germline V CDR1 and CDR2: LNHDA, SQIVND (reference sequence). Here the CDR3 reads CASSIAGQGSQPQHF. In nucleotides, the CDR3 is TGTGCCAGTAGTATAGCTGGACAGGGCAGTCAGCCCCAGCATTTT.

This clonotype was detected a few times. CDR3 residues: CASSQAVGGWKETQYF. CDR3 nucleotides: TGCGCCAGCAGCCAAGCGGTGGGGGGGTGGAAAGAGACCCAGTACTTC. J is TRBJ2-5 and V is TRBV4-1, with 7 positions matching TRBD2. The CDR3 is 16 amino acids. V trimming: 1 base; J trimming: 3 bases; junction bases outside the gene matches: 8. Germline V CDR1 and CDR2: MGHRA, YSYEKL.

The V gene is TRBV11-2, the J gene TRBJ2-7; 7 bases agree with TRBD2. With 4 bases clipped from V and 12 bases from J, the junction kept 18 bases outside the gene matches. The CDR3 length is 15 residues. Looked up from germline, CDR1 is SGHAT and CDR2 is FQNNGV. The CDR3 reads CASSSNPGGPGVWYF. CDR3 nucleotides: TGTGCCAGCAGCTCTAATCCGGGAGGCCCCGGGGTTTGGTACTTC.

This clonotype was observed many times. V usage is TRBV12-3 or TRBV12-4 and J usage is TRBJ1-2; a possible D gene is TRBD1 (5 bases). The CDR3 is 12 residues long. Trimming took 8 bases from V and 4 from J, leaving 11 bases between them. In DNA form, the CDR3 reads TGTGCCAGCCGTTCTCAGGGCTATGGCTACACCTTC. It encodes CASRSQGYGYTF.

This clonotype has ten or more counts. The chain employs TRBV11-2 and TRBJ2-2, with D hard to call. Germline V gene lookup returns CDR1 SGHAT and CDR2 FQNNGV. This CDR3 spans 14 amino acids. V was cut by 1 base and J by 5 bases, with 8 bases left in between. In nucleotides, the CDR3 is TGTGCCAGCAGCTTAGGAATCGGAACCGGGGAGCTGTTTTTT. It specifies CASSLGIGTGELFF.

This clonotype has ten or more counts. The chain uses TRBV6-1 and TRBJ1-2; no clear D. Per germline, CDR1 MNHNS and CDR2 SASEGT. CDR3 length equals 11 residues. V lost 6 bases and J lost 8, with 10 bases in between. CDR3 in DNA: TGTGCCAGCAGACCCGAAGGAGGCTACACCTTC. This sequence encodes CASRPEGGYTF.

Ten or more counts support this clonotype. The chain links TRBV6-1 to TRBJ2-7; D gene ambiguous. The V and J ends lost 4 bases and 2 bases respectively, with 12 bases between them. The CDR3 extends over 14 amino acids. Germline V gene lookup returns CDR1 MNHNS and CDR2 SASEGT. CDR3 loop: CASSVKALTYEQYF. The DNA for the CDR3 is TGTGCCAGCAGTGTAAAGGCCCTAACCTACGAGCAGTACTTC.

This clonotype was seen many times. The chain is built from TRBV7-8 and TRBJ1-2, with D tentatively TRBD1 (6 bases). Germline CDR1 and CDR2: SGHVS and FQNEAQ. Between the trimmed V and J ends, which lost 1 base and 7 bases, there was a span of 10 bases. The CDR3 is made up of 13 amino acids. The chain's CDR3 is CASSLGAGVGYTF. CDR3 coding DNA: TGTGCCAGCAGCTTAGGGGCAGGGGTTGGCTACACCTTC.

The genes are TRBV30 and TRBJ1-1; D call uncertain. This CDR3 has 14 amino acids. The germline gives CDR1 GTSNPN, CDR2 SVGIG (reference sequence). V was clipped by 1 base and J by 0 bases, with 9 bases between them. The CDR3 protein is CAWSAEGMNTEAFF. Here the CDR3 DNA reads TGTGCCTGGAGTGCCGAAGGCATGAACACTGAAGCTTTCTTT.

This clonotype was counted ten times or more. This chain links TRBV7-9 with TRBJ2-2; 9 bases line up with TRBD2. The CDR3 consists of 15 residues. CDR1 and CDR2 (germline): SEHNR, FQNEAQ (reference sequence). J lost 5 bases, V lost 7 bases, and 8 bases had no gene match. For the CDR3, the DNA is TGTGCCAGCATATCGGGACTAGCTGGGACCGGGGAGCTGTTTTTT. Translation: CASISGLAGTGELFF.

The chain links TRBV6-1 to TRBJ1-1; 7 bases are a match to TRBD1. Germline V gene data show CDR1 as MNHNS and CDR2 as SASEGT. V lost 5 bases to trimming and J lost 0 bases; unmatched junction nucleotides: 6. The CDR3 is 15 residues long. The CDR3 here is CASSPWGTVNTEAFF. The CDR3 bases are TGTGCCAGCAGTCCCTGGGGGACAGTGAACACTGAAGCTTTCTTT.

The rearrangement links TRBV5-1 to TRBJ2-7; TRBD1 aligns across 7 bases. The germline V gene has CDR1 SGHRS and CDR2 YFSETQ. V shed 0 bases, J shed 2 bases, and the junction held 5 bases outside the gene matches. CDR3 length: 15 residues. CDR3 amino acids: CASSLATGVAYEQYF. In DNA form, the CDR3 reads TGCGCCAGCAGCTTGGCTACAGGGGTCGCCTACGAGCAGTACTTC.

This clonotype was observed many times. CDR3 protein: CSVEEYRDNYGYTF. In DNA, the CDR3 is TGCAGCGTTGAAGAGTACAGGGATAACTATGGCTACACCTTC. V usage is TRBV29-1 and J usage is TRBJ1-2, with D possibly matching TRBD1 (6 bases). The germline gives CDR1 SQVTM, CDR2 ANQGSEA. V lost 0 bases, J lost 1 base, and 9 bases lay in between. The CDR3 consists of 14 residues.

This clonotype was observed a few times. The V gene is TRBV5-4, the J gene TRBJ2-5; D is unclear. Germline CDR1 is SGHNT and CDR2 is YYREEE (reference sequence). Trimming took off 1 base at V and 4 bases at J, with 11 bases between the two ends. The CDR3 runs 14 residues. The CDR3, as DNA: TGTGCCAGCAGCTTGTACCAGAAGGGAGAGACCCAGTACTTC. This gives the protein CASSLYQKGETQYF.

There are many counts of this clonotype. The chain carries TRBV10-1 and TRBJ2-7, with D possibly TRBD1 on 6 matching bases. The CDR3 has 12 amino acids. Germline-derived CDR1 and CDR2 are WNHNN and SYGVQD (reference sequence). Trimming cost V 10 bases and J 2 bases, with 12 bases left between them. The CDR3 region is CATGQTTYEQYF. CDR3 bases: TGCGCCACCGGACAGACGACCTACGAGCAGTACTTC.

The chain links TRBV6-1 to TRBJ1-5; 12 positions agree with TRBD1. CDR1 is MNHNS and CDR2 is SASEGT in the germline V gene. V was pared by 2 bases and J by 6 bases, with 8 bases of the junction left unmatched. CDR3 length: 17 amino acids. CDR3 region: CASSESGTGGWGQPQHF. The DNA for the CDR3 is TGTGCCAGCAGTGAATCGGGGACAGGGGGCTGGGGTCAGCCCCAGCATTTT.

This clonotype was recorded at least ten times. The genes are TRBV5-1 and TRBJ2-5, with 7 positions matching TRBD1. V shed 3 bases and J 0 bases; nucleotides not matched to a gene: 5. Germline loops: CDR1 SGHRS, CDR2 YFSETQ. The CDR3 contains 15 residues. The CDR3 sequence: CASSSEGADQETQYF. CDR3 nucleotides: TGCGCCAGCAGCTCTGAGGGGGCCGACCAAGAGACCCAGTACTTC.

In this sample, this clonotype turned up once. The CDR3 region has the DNA TGTGCCAGCAGTTATAGTAGACAGAGTAGGAACTATGGCTACACCTTC. It translates to CASSYSRQSRNYGYTF. The rearrangement links TRBV6-5 to TRBJ1-2; D possibly corresponds to TRBD1 (5 bases). Germline CDR1 reads MNHEY; CDR2 reads SVGAGI. This CDR3 region has 16 residues. The V gene lost 3 bases and the J gene lost 2 bases, with 16 bases spanning the gap.

The chain uses TRBV20-1 and TRBJ1-1; TRBD1 matches 8 bases. There are 13 residues in the CDR3. V dropped 4 bases and J dropped 5; count of bases not matched to a gene: 6. The germline V gene encodes CDR1 DFQATT and CDR2 SNEGSKA (reference sequence). Here the CDR3 reads CSAKTGVGTEAFF. CDR3 coding DNA: TGCAGTGCTAAGACAGGGGTGGGGACTGAAGCTTTCTTT.

This clonotype was picked up a small number of times. J is TRBJ2-2 and V is TRBV27; tentative D call: TRBD2 (5 bases). V shed 5 bases and J shed 5 bases, with 21 bases lying between them. Germline CDR1 MNHEY, CDR2 SMNVEV (reference sequence). The CDR3 contains 17 residues. The CDR3 sequence: CASSPGWSGDRTGELFF. The CDR3 DNA is TGTGCCAGCAGTCCGGGGTGGTCCGGGGATAGGACCGGGGAGCTGTTTTTT.

This clonotype was seen a handful of times. A junction boundary mismatches the germline segment, possibly from a read error. This chain links TRBV6-4 with TRBJ2-3; D gene unclear. The CDR3 extends over 14 amino acids. Germline V gene lookup returns CDR1 MRHNA and CDR2 SNTAGT. CDR3 sequence: CASSYSAAVDTQYF. As DNA, the CDR3 is TGTGCCAGCAGTTACTCGGCGGCTGTAGATACGCAGTATTTT.